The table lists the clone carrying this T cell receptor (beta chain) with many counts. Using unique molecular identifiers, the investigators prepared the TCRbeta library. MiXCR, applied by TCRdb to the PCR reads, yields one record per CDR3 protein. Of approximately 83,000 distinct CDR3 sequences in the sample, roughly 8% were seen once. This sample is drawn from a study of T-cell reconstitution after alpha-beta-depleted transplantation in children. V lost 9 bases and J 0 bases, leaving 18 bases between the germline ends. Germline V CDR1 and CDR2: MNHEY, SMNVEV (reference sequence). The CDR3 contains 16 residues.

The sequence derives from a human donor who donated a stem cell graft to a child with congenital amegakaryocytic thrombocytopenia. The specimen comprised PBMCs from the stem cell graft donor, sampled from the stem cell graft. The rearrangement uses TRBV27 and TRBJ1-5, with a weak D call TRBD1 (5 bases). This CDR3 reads CARITQGGHSNQPQHF. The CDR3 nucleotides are TGTGCCAGGATAACTCAGGGTGGGCATAGCAATCAGCCCCAGCATTTT.